Listed here are 31 T cell receptor beta chains from one sample, sequenced in a study of blood T cell repertoires in COVID-19. Measured with immunoSEQ multiplex PCR; TCRdb has only the in-frame clones, and not every one. The sample includes approximately 220,000 clones, roughly 86% of them seen just once. Source material: PBMCs or T cells enriched from blood (not recorded which). These receptor sequences come from a woman aged 25 to 39 with acute COVID-19.

CDR3 in DNA: TGTGCCAGCAGTTACTCTAGGCGGCTTACGAAGACCCAGTACTTC. Protein sequence: CASSYSRRLTKTQYF. The chain is built from TRBV6-5 and TRBJ2-5; D remains ambiguous. This CDR3 contains 15 residues. The germline CDR1 and CDR2 sequences are MNHEY and SVGAGI. V was pared by 0 bases and J by 6 bases, with 14 bases between.

This clone has only a few counts. The chain is built from TRBV29-1 and TRBJ2-1, with D perhaps matching TRBD1 (5 bases). The ends were cut back, 6 bases at V and 4 bases at J, with 13 bases in the middle. CDR3 size: 13 residues. Germline CDR1 is SQVTM and CDR2 is ANQGSEA. Here the CDR3 reads CSVQGSRYNEQFF. CDR3 in DNA: TGCAGCGTCCAGGGTTCCCGGTACAATGAGCAGTTCTTC.

This clone was detected only a few times. The chain carries TRBV7-2 and TRBJ1-1, with D perhaps TRBD1 (6 bases). This CDR3 is 14 amino acids long. CDR1 is SGHTA, CDR2 FQGNSA, per germline. Trimming took 5 bases from V and 1 from J, leaving 11 bases between them. This CDR3 reads CASSRLGANTEAFF. The CDR3 DNA reads TGTGCCAGCAGCCGCTTGGGGGCGAACACTGAAGCTTTCTTT.

The chain has TRBV5-6 and TRBJ2-5; 9 bases are a match to TRBD2. The CDR3 covers 14 residues. V lost 3 bases and J lost 4; bases outside the gene matches: 4. Germline CDR1 is SGHDT and CDR2 is YYEEEE. In nucleotides, the CDR3 is TGTGCCAGCAGCTCGGCGGGGGGGCCAGAGACCCAGTACTTC. Its translation: CASSSAGGPETQYF.

The chain has TRBV19 and TRBJ1-5; tentative D call: TRBD1 (6 bases). The CDR3 is 15 amino acids. Trimming stripped 2 bases from V and 2 bases from J, with 10 bases between. Germline CDR1 and CDR2: LNHDA and SQIVND (reference sequence). CDR3 coding DNA: TGTGCCAGTAGTATAAACAGGGAAGGCAATCAGCCCCAGCATTTT. This translates into CASSINREGNQPQHF.

This sequence joins TRBV10-3 and TRBJ1-4; the D is unclear. Looked up from germline, CDR1 is ENHRY and CDR2 is SYGVKD. This CDR3 contains 14 residues. The V and J ends lost 2 bases and 10 bases respectively, with 14 bases between them. The CDR3 sequence is CAISEGLPEGKLFF. The CDR3 region has the DNA TGTGCCATCAGTGAGGGACTCCCTGAGGGAAAACTGTTTTTT.

This clone was found many times. The gene calls are TRBV5-1 and TRBJ2-2, with TRBD2 as a possible D gene (6 bases). CDR3 size: 19 residues. Germline lookup yields CDR1 SGHRS and CDR2 YFSETQ. Trimming removed 4 bases from V and 6 bases from J, with 28 bases in between. The CDR3 loop reads CASSLQITGRTTRPGELFF. DNA of the CDR3: TGCGCCAGCAGCCTTCAAATAACGGGACGGACGACTAGGCCCGGGGAGCTGTTTTTT.

The rearrangement uses TRBV4-1 and TRBJ2-1; 7 nucleotides match TRBD1. V dropped 3 bases and J dropped 0; count of bases not matched to a gene: 2. Germline CDR1 and CDR2: MGHRA and YSYEKL. This CDR3 region has 15 residues. In nucleotides, the CDR3 is TGCGCCAGCAGCCAGGGACAGAGCTCCTACAATGAGCAGTTCTTC. It encodes CASSQGQSSYNEQFF.

The table lists this clone with a few counts. CDR3 protein: CASSFANTGELFF. In DNA form, the CDR3 reads TGCGCCAGCAGCTTCGCGAACACCGGGGAGCTGTTTTTT. This rearrangement joins TRBV5-1 to TRBJ2-2; D unresolved. Germline CDR1 and CDR2: SGHRS and YFSETQ. The CDR3 is made up of 13 amino acids. Trimming took off 2 bases at V and 0 bases at J, with 2 bases between the two ends.

The chain has TRBV6-1 and TRBJ2-7; 10 nucleotides agree with TRBD1. Trimming removed 1 base from V and 5 bases from J; junction bases left unmatched: 8. The CDR3 totals 16 residues. Germline V gives CDR1 MNHNS, CDR2 SASEGT. In DNA form, the CDR3 reads TGTGCCAGCAGTGAAGGTACGGGACAGGGGACGAACGAGCAGTACTTC. It codes for CASSEGTGQGTNEQYF.

The rearrangement joins TRBV29-1 to TRBJ2-3; 8 bases agree with TRBD1. The trim removed 3 bases at V and 7 bases at J, leaving 9 bases unmatched. CDR3 length: 14 amino acids. Germline V gene data show CDR1 as SQVTM and CDR2 as ANQGSEA. Here the CDR3 reads CSVEGEQGGNTQYF. The CDR3 region has the DNA TGCAGCGTTGAGGGAGAACAGGGGGGAAATACGCAGTATTTT.

The genes are TRBV7-8 and TRBJ2-2; perhaps TRBD2 as D (7 bases). The CDR3 contains 15 residues. Looked up from germline, CDR1 is SGHVS and CDR2 is FQNEAQ. V dropped 1 base and J dropped 7 bases, with 13 bases sitting between them. CDR3 nucleotide sequence: TGTGCCAGCAGCTTAGGGGAGGGGGGCGGCGGGGAGCTGTTTTTT. Protein: CASSLGEGGGGELFF.

V and J are TRBV10-2 and TRBJ2-1; possible D gene TRBD2, 5 bases. The CDR3 covers 11 residues. V lost 7 bases, J lost 9 bases, and 10 bases lay in between. Germline V gives CDR1 WSHSY, CDR2 SAAADI. The CDR3 reads CASKTSFEQFF. The CDR3 DNA reads TGCGCCAGCAAAACTAGTTTTGAGCAGTTCTTC.

The rearrangement uses TRBV19 and TRBJ2-7; 8 bases align to TRBD1. This CDR3 contains 15 residues. With 7 bases clipped from V and 2 bases from J, the junction kept 10 bases outside the gene matches. Germline CDR1 is LNHDA and CDR2 is SQIVND (reference sequence). In nucleotides, the CDR3 is TGTGCCAGTACTACGACCGACAGGGGAACCTACGAGCAGTACTTC. This codes for CASTTTDRGTYEQYF.

The chain carries TRBV5-1 and TRBJ2-5, with 12 positions matching TRBD1. Germline CDR1 and CDR2: SGHRS and YFSETQ. This CDR3 region has 15 residues. Germline trimming cut 4 bases from V and 6 bases from J; bases unmatched to any gene: 7. The CDR3 reads CASSGTGGAEQTQYF. CDR3 coding DNA: TGCGCCAGCAGCGGGACAGGGGGCGCAGAACAGACCCAGTACTTC.

The gene calls are TRBV27 and TRBJ1-5, with 7 bases aligning to TRBD1. The V and J ends lost 6 bases and 5 bases, in that order; junction bases with no gene match: 7. Germline V gene data show CDR1 as MNHEY and CDR2 as SMNVEV (reference sequence). This CDR3 has 14 residues. CDR3 amino acids: CASSADRVHQPQHF. Written as DNA, the CDR3 is TGTGCCAGCAGCGCTGACAGGGTCCATCAGCCCCAGCATTTT.

The chain couples TRBV6-5 to TRBJ1-1; the match to TRBD1 covers 8 bases. With V trimmed by 2 bases and J by 7 bases, 9 bases remained unmatched. There are 15 residues in the CDR3. Germline assignment: CDR1 MNHEY and CDR2 SVGAGI. The CDR3 nucleotides are TGTGCCAGCAGTTACGCCCGGACAGGGCTCAGTGAAGCTTTCTTT. Protein product: CASSYARTGLSEAFF.

This clone occurred once. The rearrangement links TRBV5-1 to TRBJ1-3; TRBD1 aligns across 7 bases. The CDR3 length is 15 residues. Germline lookup yields CDR1 SGHRS and CDR2 YFSETQ. The ends lost 7 bases at V and 4 bases at J; junction bases unmatched: 11. In nucleotides, the CDR3 is TGCGCCAGCCAGACCGGGACAGCGCCCGGAAACACCATATATTTT. This translates into CASQTGTAPGNTIYF.

The CDR3 reads CASSQLPRGSAGGKLFF. CDR3 DNA: TGCGCCAGCAGCCAACTCCCCCGAGGGTCGGCGGGTGGGAAACTGTTTTTT. This chain joins TRBV4-1 and TRBJ1-4; D unresolved. There are 17 residues in the CDR3. Between the trimmed V and J ends, which lost 2 bases and 11 bases, there was a span of 24 bases. From germline, CDR1 is MGHRA and CDR2 YSYEKL.

This clone was observed once. This chain joins TRBV5-6 and TRBJ2-7; tentatively, D is TRBD1 (6 bases). The germline gives CDR1 SGHDT, CDR2 YYEEEE. This CDR3 has 14 amino acids. V was clipped by 0 bases and J by 1 base, with 8 bases between them. CDR3 sequence reads: CASSLGDNSYEQYF. In DNA, the CDR3 is TGTGCCAGCAGCTTGGGGGACAATTCCTACGAGCAGTACTTC. Filled out from reference TRBV5-6 and TRBJ2-7, the complete variable domain reads DAGVTQSPTHLIKTRGQQVTLRCSPKSGHDTVSWYQQALGQGPQFIFQYYEEEERQRGNFPDRFSGHQFPNYSSELNVNALLLGDSALYLCASSLGDNSYEQYFGPGTRLTVT.

The V gene is TRBV7-2, the J gene TRBJ1-1, with TRBD1 as a possible D gene (6 bases). V lost 3 bases and J lost 6, with 8 bases in between. Germline V CDR1 and CDR2: SGHTA, FQGNSA. The CDR3 extends over 12 amino acids. CDR3 DNA: TGTGCCAGCAGCTTGGGGACACCTGAAGCTTTCTTT. Translated, it gives CASSLGTPEAFF.

This chain uses TRBV7-9 with TRBJ2-5; 8 bases align to TRBD1. The germline V gene has CDR1 SEHNR and CDR2 FQNEAQ (reference sequence). J was trimmed by 7 bases and V by 4 bases; bases with no gene match: 14. The CDR3 has 16 residues. The CDR3 sequence: CASSSIRRDRSGTQYF. The CDR3 region has the DNA TGTGCCAGCAGCTCAATCCGCCGGGACAGGTCGGGGACCCAGTACTTC.

V is TRBV9 and J is TRBJ2-7; 10 bases match TRBD1. The CDR3 totals 15 residues. Unmatched junction bases numbered 1, after V lost 0 bases and J lost 1 base. Germline CDR1 reads SGDLS; CDR2 reads YYNGEE. The CDR3 reads CASSVGTGGSYEQYF. In DNA form, the CDR3 reads TGTGCCAGCAGCGTAGGGACAGGGGGATCCTACGAGCAGTACTTC.

V and J are TRBV5-1 and TRBJ1-2, with 12 bases identical to TRBD1. With V trimmed by 3 bases and J by 8 bases, 11 bases remained unmatched. The CDR3 spans 16 residues. Looked up from germline, CDR1 is SGHRS and CDR2 is YFSETQ. As DNA, the CDR3 is TGCGCCAGCAGCTCTGGATCCGGGACAGGGGGCAGGGGCTACACCTTC. Protein: CASSSGSGTGGRGYTF. The full variable domain, completed using reference TRBV5-1 and TRBJ1-2, is KAGVTQTPRYLIKTRGQQVTLSCSPISGHRSVSWYQQTPGQGLQFLFEYFSETQRNKGNFPGRFSGRQFSNSRSEMNVSTLELGDSALYLCASSSGSGTGGRGYTFGSGTRLTVV.

This clone appeared a single time. The rearrangement joins TRBV5-4 to TRBJ2-5; TRBD2 agrees at 9 bases. The CDR3 covers 15 residues. CDR1 and CDR2 (germline): SGHNT, YYREEE (reference sequence). J was trimmed by 3 bases and V by 4 bases; bases with no gene match: 7. DNA for the CDR3: TGTGCCAGCAGCCCAGGGACTAGCAGAGAAGAGACCCAGTACTTC. This translates into CASSPGTSREETQYF.

The V gene is TRBV7-2, the J gene TRBJ2-7, with TRBD2 identical over 10 bases. Germline CDR1 and CDR2: SGHTA and FQGNSA. V shed 5 bases and J 3 bases; nucleotides not matched to a gene: 4. CDR3 length equals 14 residues. This CDR3 is CASSPAGGGYEQYF. Here the CDR3 DNA reads TGTGCCAGCAGCCCAGCGGGGGGGGGCTACGAGCAGTACTTC.

This chain links TRBV4-1 with TRBJ1-5; D not resolved. Germline V gene data show CDR1 as MGHRA and CDR2 as YSYEKL. The germline V and J ends were trimmed by 4 bases and 5 bases, with 15 bases remaining between them. The CDR3 runs to 15 residues. The CDR3 DNA is TGCGCCAGCAGCCCAACCCCGGGAAGCCATCAGCCCCAGCATTTT. Translating gives CASSPTPGSHQPQHF.

The sample holds a few counts of this clone. The rearrangement links TRBV18 to TRBJ1-1; D gene ambiguous. This CDR3 has 14 residues. Germline V lookup: CDR1 KGHSH, CDR2 LQKENI. Trimming left V 1 base short and J 12 bases short, with 18 bases between. The chain's CDR3 is CASSPRSGGSNSFF. The CDR3 DNA sequence: TGTGCCAGCTCACCACGTTCTGGCGGGTCCAATTCTTTCTTT.

The J gene is TRBJ1-6, the V gene TRBV12-3 or TRBV12-4; maybe TRBD1 (5 bases). The CDR3 loop spans 13 amino acids. V lost 6 bases and J 7 bases, leaving 10 bases between the germline ends. CDR3 sequence (DNA): TGTGCCAGCAGGGACATTAGAAATTCACCCCTCCACTTT. This codes for CASRDIRNSPLHF.

The chain couples TRBV3-1 (or the pseudogene TRBV3-2) to TRBJ2-3; TRBD1 is a possible D gene (6 bases). Between the trimmed V and J ends, which lost 1 base and 2 bases, there was a span of 10 bases. In germline, CDR1 is LGHDT, CDR2 YNNKEL (reference sequence). This CDR3 has 15 amino acids. The CDR3 loop reads CASSQGQGNTDTQYF. Here the CDR3 DNA reads TGTGCCAGCAGCCAAGGGCAGGGGAACACAGATACGCAGTATTTT.

The chain has TRBV5-1 and TRBJ1-2, with 8 positions matching TRBD1. The junction had 4 bases not matched to a gene; V was cut back by 2 bases and J by 4 bases. The germline V gene has CDR1 SGHRS and CDR2 YFSETQ. The CDR3 runs 14 residues. The CDR3 loop is CASSLTGGVYGYTF. Written as DNA, the CDR3 is TGCGCCAGCAGCTTAACAGGGGGAGTCTATGGCTACACCTTC.